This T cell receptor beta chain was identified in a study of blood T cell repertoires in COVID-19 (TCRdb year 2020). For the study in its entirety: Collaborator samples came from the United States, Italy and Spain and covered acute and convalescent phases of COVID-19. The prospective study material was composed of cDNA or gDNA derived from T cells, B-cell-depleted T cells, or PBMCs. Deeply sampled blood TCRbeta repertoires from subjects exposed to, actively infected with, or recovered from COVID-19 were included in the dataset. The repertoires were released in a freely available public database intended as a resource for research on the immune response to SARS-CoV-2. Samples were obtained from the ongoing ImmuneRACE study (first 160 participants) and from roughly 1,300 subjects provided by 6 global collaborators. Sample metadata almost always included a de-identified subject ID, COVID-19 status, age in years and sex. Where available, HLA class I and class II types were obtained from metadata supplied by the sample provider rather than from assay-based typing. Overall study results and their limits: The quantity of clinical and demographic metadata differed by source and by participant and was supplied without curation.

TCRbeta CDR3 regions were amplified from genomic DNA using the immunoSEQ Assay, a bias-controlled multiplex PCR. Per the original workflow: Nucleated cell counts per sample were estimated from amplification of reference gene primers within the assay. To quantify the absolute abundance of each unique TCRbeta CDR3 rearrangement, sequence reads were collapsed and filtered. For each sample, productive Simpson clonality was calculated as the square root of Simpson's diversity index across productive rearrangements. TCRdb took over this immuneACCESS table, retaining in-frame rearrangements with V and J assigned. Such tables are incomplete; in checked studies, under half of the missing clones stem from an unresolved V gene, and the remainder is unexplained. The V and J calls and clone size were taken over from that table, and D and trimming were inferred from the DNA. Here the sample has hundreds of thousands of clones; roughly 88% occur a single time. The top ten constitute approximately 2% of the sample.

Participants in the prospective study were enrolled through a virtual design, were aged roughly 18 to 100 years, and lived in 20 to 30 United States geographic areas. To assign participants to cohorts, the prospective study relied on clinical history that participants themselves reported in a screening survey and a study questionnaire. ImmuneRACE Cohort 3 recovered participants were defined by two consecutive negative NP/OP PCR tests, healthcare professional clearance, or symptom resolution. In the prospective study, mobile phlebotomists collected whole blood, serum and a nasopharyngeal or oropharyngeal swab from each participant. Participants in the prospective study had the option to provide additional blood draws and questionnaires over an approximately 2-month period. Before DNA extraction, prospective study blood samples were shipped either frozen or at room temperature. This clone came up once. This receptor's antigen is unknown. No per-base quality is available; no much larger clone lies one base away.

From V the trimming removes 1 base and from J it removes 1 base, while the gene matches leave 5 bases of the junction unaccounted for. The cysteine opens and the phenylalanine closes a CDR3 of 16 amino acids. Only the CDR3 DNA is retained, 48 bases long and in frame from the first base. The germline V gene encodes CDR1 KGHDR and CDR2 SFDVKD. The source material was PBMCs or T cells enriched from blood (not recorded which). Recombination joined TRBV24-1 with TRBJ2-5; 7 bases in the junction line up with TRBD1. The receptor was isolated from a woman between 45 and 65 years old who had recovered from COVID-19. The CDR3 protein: CATSDFKRQGQETQYF. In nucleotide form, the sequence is TGTGCCACCAGTGATTTTAAGCGACAGGGCCAAGAGACCCAGTACTTC.